The 6 T cell receptor beta chains below were found in one sample sequenced in a study of T-cell reconstitution after alpha-beta-depleted transplantation in children (dated by TCRdb to about 2016). Library preparation employed PCR. TCRdb lists the instrument as Illumina HiSeq 2500. To normalize quantification of the TCRbeta repertoire, the TCR libraries were built with molecular barcoding that relied on unique molecular identifiers. TCRdb reworked the public reads: Q25 trimming with fastp, MiXCR clone assembly, productive beta chains retained. Entries are consolidated by CDR3 protein sequence, retaining the most common genes and DNA. Counted in this sample were some 490,000 distinct CDR3 sequences; around 12% of them appeared once. The top ten clonotypes cover roughly 5.4% of the sample. The specimen was PBMCs from the stem cell graft donor, collected from the stem cell graft. Every receptor here comes from a human donor who donated a stem cell graft to a child with combined immunodeficiency.

This clonotype was picked up a small number of times. The chain carries TRBV25-1 and TRBJ1-2, with unresolved D. Trimming left V 7 bases short and J 1 base short, with 10 bases between. Germline loops: CDR1 MGHDK, CDR2 SYGVNS. CDR3 length equals 13 residues. CDR3 in amino acids: CASTLNVNYGYTF. CDR3 nucleotides: TGTGCCAGCACCCTTAATGTTAACTATGGCTACACCTTC.

The rearrangement joins TRBV2 to TRBJ1-2; TRBD1 matches 7 bases. This CDR3 spans 12 amino acids. Germline trimming cut 10 bases from V and 4 bases from J; bases unmatched to any gene: 6. CDR1 is SNHLY and CDR2 is FYNNEI in the germline V gene. Here the CDR3 DNA reads TGTGCCACCGAGACAGGGAGCTATGGCTACACCTTC. Protein sequence: CATETGSYGYTF.

This clonotype showed up just a few times. This chain connects TRBV12-3 or TRBV12-4 to TRBJ1-6, with a weak D call TRBD1 (6 bases). The CDR3 spans 14 residues. V gave up 5 bases and J gave up 7 bases, with 12 bases separating them. The CDR3 sequence is CASSLGGWNSPLHF. DNA of the CDR3: TGTGCCAGCAGTCTAGGGGGGTGGAATTCACCCCTCCACTTT.

This clonotype appeared many times. The chain links TRBV12-3 or TRBV12-4 to TRBJ2-5; D gene unclear. There are 11 residues in the CDR3. Trimming cost V 6 bases and J 6 bases, with 8 bases left between them. DNA of the CDR3: TGTGCCAGCAGCCCTCGGCAGACCCAGTACTTC. Its translation is CASSPRQTQYF.

V gene TRBV6-2 or TRBV6-3 combines with J gene TRBJ1-5; 10 bases agree with TRBD1. Trimming at V came to 6 bases and at J to 1 base, leaving 9 bases not matched to a gene. The CDR3 is 17 residues long. CDR1 and CDR2 (germline): MNHEY, SVGEGT. The CDR3 nucleotides read TGTGCCAGCAGACCCGACAGGGGGCGAAGGAGCAATCAGCCCCAGCATTTT. Protein sequence: CASRPDRGRRSNQPQHF.

V is TRBV28 and J is TRBJ1-2; TRBD1 matches at 10 bases. V lost 2 bases, J lost 4 bases, and 7 bases stayed unmatched. Germline CDR1 is MDHEN and CDR2 is SYDVKM. This CDR3 comprises 16 residues. The CDR3 sequence is CASSLVVTGGSYGYTF. The CDR3, as DNA: TGTGCCAGCAGTTTAGTGGTGACAGGGGGCAGCTATGGCTACACCTTC.